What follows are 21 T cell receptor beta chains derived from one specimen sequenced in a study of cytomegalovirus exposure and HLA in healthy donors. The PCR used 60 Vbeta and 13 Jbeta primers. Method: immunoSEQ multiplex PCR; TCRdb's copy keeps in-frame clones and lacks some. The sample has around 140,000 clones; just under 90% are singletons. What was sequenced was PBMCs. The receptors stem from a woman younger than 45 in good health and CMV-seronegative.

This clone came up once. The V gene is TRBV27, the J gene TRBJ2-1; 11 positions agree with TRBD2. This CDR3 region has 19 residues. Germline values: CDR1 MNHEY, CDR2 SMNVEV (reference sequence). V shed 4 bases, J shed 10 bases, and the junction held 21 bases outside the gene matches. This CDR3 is CASSSRDSTSGSRPGEQFF. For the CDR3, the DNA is TGTGCCAGCAGTTCCCGGGACAGTACTAGCGGGAGCCGCCCTGGGGAGCAGTTCTTC.

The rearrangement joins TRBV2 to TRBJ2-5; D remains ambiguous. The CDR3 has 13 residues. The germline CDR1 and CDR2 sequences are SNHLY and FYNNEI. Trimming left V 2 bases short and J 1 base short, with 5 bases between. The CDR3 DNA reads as TGTGCCAGCAGTGAACCCTTCCAAGAGACCCAGTACTTC. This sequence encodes CASSEPFQETQYF.

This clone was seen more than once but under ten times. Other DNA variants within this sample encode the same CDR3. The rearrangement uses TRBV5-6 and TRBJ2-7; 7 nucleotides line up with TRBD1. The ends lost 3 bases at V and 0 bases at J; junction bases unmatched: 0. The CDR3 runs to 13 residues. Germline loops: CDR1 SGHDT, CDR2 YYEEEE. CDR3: CASSYRGSYEQYF. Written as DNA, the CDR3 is TGTGCCAGCAGCTACAGGGGCTCCTACGAGCAGTACTTC. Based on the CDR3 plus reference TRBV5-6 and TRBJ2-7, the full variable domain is DAGVTQSPTHLIKTRGQQVTLRCSPKSGHDTVSWYQQALGQGPQFIFQYYEEEERQRGNFPDRFSGHQFPNYSSELNVNALLLGDSALYLCASSYRGSYEQYFGPGTRLTVT.

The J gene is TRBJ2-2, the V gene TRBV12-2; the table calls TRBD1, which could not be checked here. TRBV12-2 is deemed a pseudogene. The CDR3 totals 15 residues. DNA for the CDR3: TGTGCAAGTCGCTTGTGGTCAGCGAACACCGGGGAGCTGTTTTTT. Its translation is CASRLWSANTGELFF.

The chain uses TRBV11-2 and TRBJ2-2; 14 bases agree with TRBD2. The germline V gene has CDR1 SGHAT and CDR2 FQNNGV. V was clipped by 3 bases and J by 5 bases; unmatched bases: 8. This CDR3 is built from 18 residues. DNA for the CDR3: TGTGCCAGCAGCTTTGCACCCGGGACTAGCGGGAGTACCGGGGAGCTGTTTTTT. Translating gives CASSFAPGTSGSTGELFF. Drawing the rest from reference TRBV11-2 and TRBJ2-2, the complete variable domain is EAGVAQSPRYKIIEKRQSVAFWCNPISGHATLYWYQQILGQGPKLLIQFQNNGVVDDSQLPKDRFSAERLKGVDSTLKIQPAKLEDSAVYLCASSFAPGTSGSTGELFFGEGSRLTVL.

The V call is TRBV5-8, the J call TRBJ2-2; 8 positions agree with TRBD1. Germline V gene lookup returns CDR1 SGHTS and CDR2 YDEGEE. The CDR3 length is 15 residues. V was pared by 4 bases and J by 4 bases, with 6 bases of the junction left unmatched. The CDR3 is CASSPGQGGTGELFF. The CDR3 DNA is TGTGCCAGCAGCCCCGGACAGGGAGGCACCGGGGAGCTGTTTTTT.

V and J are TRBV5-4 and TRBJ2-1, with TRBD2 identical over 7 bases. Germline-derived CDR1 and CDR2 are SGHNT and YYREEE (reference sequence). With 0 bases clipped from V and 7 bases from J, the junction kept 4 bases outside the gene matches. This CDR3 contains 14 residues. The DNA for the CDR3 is TGTGCCAGCAGCTTGGGCGGGAGAGAGAATGAGCAGTTCTTC. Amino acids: CASSLGGRENEQFF.

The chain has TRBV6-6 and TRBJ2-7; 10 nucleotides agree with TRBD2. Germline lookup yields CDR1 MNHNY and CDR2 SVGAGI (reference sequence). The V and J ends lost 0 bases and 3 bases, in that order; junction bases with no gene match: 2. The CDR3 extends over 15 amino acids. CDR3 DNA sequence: TGTGCCAGCAGTTACTCGGCTAGCGGGAGCTACGAGCAGTACTTC. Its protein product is CASSYSASGSYEQYF.

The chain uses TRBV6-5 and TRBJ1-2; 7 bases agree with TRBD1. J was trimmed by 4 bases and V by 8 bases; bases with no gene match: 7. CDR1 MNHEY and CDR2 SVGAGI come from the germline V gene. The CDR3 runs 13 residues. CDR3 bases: TGTGCCAGCGGTGACAGGGCGTCCTATGGCTACACCTTC. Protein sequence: CASGDRASYGYTF.

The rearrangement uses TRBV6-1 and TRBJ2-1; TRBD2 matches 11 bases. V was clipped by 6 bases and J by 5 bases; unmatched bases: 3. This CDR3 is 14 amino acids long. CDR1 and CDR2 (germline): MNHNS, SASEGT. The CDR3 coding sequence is TGTGCCAGCAGGCGGGGACTAGCGGACAATGAGCAGTTCTTC. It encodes CASRRGLADNEQFF.

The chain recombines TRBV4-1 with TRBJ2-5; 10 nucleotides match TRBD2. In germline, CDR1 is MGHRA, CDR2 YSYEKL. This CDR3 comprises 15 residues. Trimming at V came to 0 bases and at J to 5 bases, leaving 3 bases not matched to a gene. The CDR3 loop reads CASSQEELAGETQYF. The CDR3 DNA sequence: TGCGCCAGCAGCCAAGAAGAACTAGCGGGGGAGACCCAGTACTTC.

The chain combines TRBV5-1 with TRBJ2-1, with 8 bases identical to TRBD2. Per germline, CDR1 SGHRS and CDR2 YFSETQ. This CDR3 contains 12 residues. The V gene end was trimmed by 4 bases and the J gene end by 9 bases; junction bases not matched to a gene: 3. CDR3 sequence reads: CASSDSGVEQFF. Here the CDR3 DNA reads TGCGCCAGCAGCGATAGCGGGGTTGAGCAGTTCTTC.

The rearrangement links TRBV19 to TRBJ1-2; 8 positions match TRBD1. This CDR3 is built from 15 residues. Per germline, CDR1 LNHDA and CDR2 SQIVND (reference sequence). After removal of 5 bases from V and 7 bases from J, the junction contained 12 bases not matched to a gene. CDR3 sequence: CASSRLATGATGYTF. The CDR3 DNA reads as TGTGCCAGTAGTCGTCTGGCGACAGGGGCTACTGGCTACACCTTC.

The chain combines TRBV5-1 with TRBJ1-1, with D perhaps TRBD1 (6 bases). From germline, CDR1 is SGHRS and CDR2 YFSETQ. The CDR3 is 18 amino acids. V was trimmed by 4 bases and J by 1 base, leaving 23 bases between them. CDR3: CASSLLAAGVWGNTEAFF. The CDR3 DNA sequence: TGCGCCAGCAGCCTCCTGGCCGCAGGGGTGTGGGGGAACACTGAAGCTTTCTTT.

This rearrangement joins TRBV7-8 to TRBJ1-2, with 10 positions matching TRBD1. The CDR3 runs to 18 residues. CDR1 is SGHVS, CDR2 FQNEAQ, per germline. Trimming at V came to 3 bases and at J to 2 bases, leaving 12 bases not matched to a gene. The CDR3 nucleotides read TGTGCCAGCAGCTTTCCCCGGAGGGGGACAGGGGCCAACTATGGCTACACCTTC. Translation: CASSFPRRGTGANYGYTF.

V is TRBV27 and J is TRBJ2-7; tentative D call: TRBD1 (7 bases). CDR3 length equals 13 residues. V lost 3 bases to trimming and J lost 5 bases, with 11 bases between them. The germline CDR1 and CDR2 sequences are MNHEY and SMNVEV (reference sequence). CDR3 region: CASSLQGGDEQYF. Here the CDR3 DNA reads TGTGCCAGCAGTTTGCAGGGGGGTGACGAGCAGTACTTC.

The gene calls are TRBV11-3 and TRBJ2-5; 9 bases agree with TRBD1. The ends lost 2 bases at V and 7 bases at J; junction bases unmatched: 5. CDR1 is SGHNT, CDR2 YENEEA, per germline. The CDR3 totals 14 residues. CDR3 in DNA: TGTGCCAGCAGCTTAACAGGGGGCTCGGGGACCCAGTACTTC. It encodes CASSLTGGSGTQYF.

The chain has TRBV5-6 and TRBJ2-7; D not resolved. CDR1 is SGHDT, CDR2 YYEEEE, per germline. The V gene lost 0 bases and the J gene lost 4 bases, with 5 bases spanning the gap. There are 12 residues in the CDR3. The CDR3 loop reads CASSLVEYEQYF. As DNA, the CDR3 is TGTGCCAGCAGCTTGGTTGAGTACGAGCAGTACTTC. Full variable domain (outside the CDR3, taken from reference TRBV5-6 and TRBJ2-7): DAGVTQSPTHLIKTRGQQVTLRCSPKSGHDTVSWYQQALGQGPQFIFQYYEEEERQRGNFPDRFSGHQFPNYSSELNVNALLLGDSALYLCASSLVEYEQYFGPGTRLTVT.

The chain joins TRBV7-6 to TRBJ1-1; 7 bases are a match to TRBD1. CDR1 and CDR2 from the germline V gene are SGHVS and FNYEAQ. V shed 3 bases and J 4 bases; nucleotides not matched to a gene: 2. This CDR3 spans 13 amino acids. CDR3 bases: TGTGCCAGCAGCTTGACAGGGCCCACTGAAGCTTTCTTT. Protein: CASSLTGPTEAFF.

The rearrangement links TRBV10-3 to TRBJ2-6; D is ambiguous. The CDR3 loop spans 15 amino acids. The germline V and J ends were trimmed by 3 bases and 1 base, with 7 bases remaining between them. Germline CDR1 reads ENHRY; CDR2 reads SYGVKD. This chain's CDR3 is CAISESPSGANVLTF. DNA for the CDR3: TGTGCCATCAGTGAATCTCCTTCTGGGGCCAACGTCCTGACTTTC.

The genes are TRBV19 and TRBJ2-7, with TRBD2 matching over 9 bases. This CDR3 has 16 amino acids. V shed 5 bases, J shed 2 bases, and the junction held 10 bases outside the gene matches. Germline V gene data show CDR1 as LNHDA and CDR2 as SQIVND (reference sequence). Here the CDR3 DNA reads TGTGCCAGTAGTGGTCTTAGGACTAGCGAGACCTACGAGCAGTACTTC. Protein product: CASSGLRTSETYEQYF.